This T cell receptor beta chain was recovered during a study of blood T cell repertoires in COVID-19. Across the whole study: Italy, Spain and the United States were the sources of the convalescent and acute COVID-19 samples.

Original processing notes: For nucleated cells, counts were estimated from reference gene primer amplification. The data were produced by immunoSEQ multiplex PCR, yet TCRdb's version contains in-frame clones alone and is incomplete. The V and J calls and the clone size are those of that table, but D and trimming were determined from the DNA. The table lists about 260,000 clones, about 85% of them singletons, with around 3% in the top ten. The germline gives CDR1 SNHLY, CDR2 FYNNEI. The CDR3 length is 14 residues. Unmatched junction bases numbered 5, after V lost 6 bases and J lost 4 bases. The sequencing input was PBMCs or T cells enriched from blood (not recorded which). This chain uses TRBV2 with TRBJ1-5; 8 positions match TRBD1. This TCR derives from a woman in her fifties or sixties who had recovered from COVID-19. The CDR3 nucleotides read TGTGCCAGCAGGCGGGGACAGGCGAATCAGCCCCAGCATTTT. Residues: CASRRGQANQPQHF.